This T cell receptor (beta chain) was identified during a study of T-cell reconstitution after alpha-beta-depleted transplantation in children. The CDR3 totals 14 residues. Germline V gene data show CDR1 as SGHRS and CDR2 as YFSETQ. V was trimmed by 0 bases and J by 4 bases, leaving 8 bases between them. Using unique molecular identifiers, the investigators prepared the TCRbeta library. TCRdb ran MiXCR on the PCR reads and lists one entry per CDR3 protein. The sample lists a few hundred thousand distinct CDR3 sequences; roughly 13% were seen once. This clonotype was counted ten times or more. The clonotype was recovered from a human donor who donated a stem cell graft to a child with Fanconi anemia. Sequencing used PBMCs, obtained from the stem cell graft. The gene calls are TRBV5-1 and TRBJ1-3; D call uncertain. The DNA for the CDR3 is TGCGCCAGCAGCTTGGGCTCACGGGGAAACACCATATATTTT. This sequence encodes CASSLGSRGNTIYF. The full variable domain, completed using reference TRBV5-1 and TRBJ1-3, is KAGVTQTPRYLIKTRGQQVTLSCSPISGHRSVSWYQQTPGQGLQFLFEYFSETQRNKGNFPGRFSGRQFSNSRSEMNVSTLELGDSALYLCASSLGSRGNTIYFGEGSWLTVV.